Listed here are 29 T cell receptor beta chains from one sample, sequenced in a study of T cells of healthy individuals (dated by TCRdb to between 2018 and 2020). Receptor libraries were prepared by 5' RACE. TCRdb shows the sequencer as Illumina MiSeq. TCRdb passed the public sequencing reads through fastp at Q25 and MiXCR, retaining productive beta sequences. Rows with a matching CDR3 protein are joined into one entry that keeps the most common DNA and genes. The sample includes around 53,000 distinct CDR3 sequences, with roughly 14% observed a single time. The ten largest clonotypes hold 15% to 20% of the sample. These receptors all come from a human donor in good health.

This clonotype was observed many times. The V and J genes are TRBV4-3 and TRBJ1-1; D remains ambiguous. CDR3 length equals 15 residues. Trimming removed 0 bases from V and 0 bases from J, with 8 bases in between. From germline, CDR1 is LGHNA and CDR2 YSLEER. CDR3 nucleotides: TGCGCCAGCAGCCAAGAAGGCCTCATGAACACTGAAGCTTTCTTT. Its translation: CASSQEGLMNTEAFF.

This clonotype occurred a few times. The V and J genes are TRBV2 and TRBJ1-5; the D is unclear. V was trimmed by 2 bases and J by 3 bases, leaving 8 bases between them. CDR1 is SNHLY and CDR2 is FYNNEI in the germline V gene. This CDR3 contains 14 residues. This CDR3 is CASSEMGNNQPQHF. The CDR3 bases are TGTGCCAGCAGTGAAATGGGGAACAATCAGCCCCAGCATTTT.

There are a few counts of this clonotype. V usage is TRBV9 and J usage is TRBJ1-1; 7 bases are shared with TRBD1. The CDR3 length is 21 residues. Germline CDR1 is SGDLS and CDR2 is YYNGEE. The V segment lost 4 bases and the J segment 4 bases; nucleotides outside the gene matches: 28. The CDR3 nucleotides read TGTGCCAGCAGCTTCTCATCGGACAGGATACAGAGTCCTCTTCAGATCACTGAAGCTTTCTTT. It encodes CASSFSSDRIQSPLQITEAFF.

This clonotype was seen more than once but under ten times. The chain joins TRBV6-5 to TRBJ1-1; 7 nucleotides align to TRBD1. The CDR3 loop spans 14 amino acids. Germline values: CDR1 MNHEY, CDR2 SVGAGI. V lost 8 bases and J lost 2; bases outside the gene matches: 8. In nucleotides, the CDR3 is TGTGCCAGCCGTGACAGGGCAAGTAACACTGAAGCTTTCTTT. Translation gives CASRDRASNTEAFF.

The chain has TRBV29-1 and TRBJ1-1; 9 bases fit TRBD1. Germline V gene sequence: CDR1 SQVTM, CDR2 ANQGSEA. The length of the CDR3 is 15 residues. Trimming removed 0 bases from V and 6 bases from J; junction bases left unmatched: 8. The CDR3 protein is CSVEELQGASSEAFF. The CDR3 region has the DNA TGCAGCGTTGAAGAATTACAGGGGGCGAGCTCTGAAGCTTTCTTT. Full variable domain (outside the CDR3, taken from reference TRBV29-1 and TRBJ1-1): SAVISQKPSRDICQRGTSLTIQCQVDSQVTMMFWYRQQPGQSLTLIATANQGSEATYESGFVIDKFPISRPNLTFSTLTVSNMSPEDSSIYLCSVEELQGASSEAFFGQGTRLTVV.

The table lists this clonotype with many counts. The rearrangement links TRBV10-3 to TRBJ1-1; the D is unclear. Trimming removed 10 bases from V and 4 bases from J, with 16 bases in between. This CDR3 region has 13 residues. From germline, CDR1 is ENHRY and CDR2 SYGVKD. The CDR3 nucleotides read TGTGCCACCCTGATCGATCCACTCACTGAAGCTTTCTTT. Translation gives CATLIDPLTEAFF.

This clonotype was detected many times. The chain combines TRBV29-1 with TRBJ1-2, with D uncertain. V lost 3 bases to trimming and J lost 2 bases, with 10 bases between them. CDR3 size: 13 residues. The germline gives CDR1 SQVTM, CDR2 ANQGSEA. The CDR3 is CSVEWPLNYGYTF. For the CDR3, the DNA is TGCAGCGTTGAGTGGCCGCTAAACTATGGCTACACCTTC.

This clonotype was observed a few times. The genes are TRBV11-2 and TRBJ2-2; 9 positions match TRBD2. J was trimmed by 5 bases and V by 5 bases; bases with no gene match: 18. Germline CDR1 SGHAT, CDR2 FQNNGV. There are 19 residues in the CDR3. CDR3 sequence (DNA): TGTGCCAGCAGCGCCAGCATTTTTGGCGGGAGGGTCTTTACCGGGGAGCTGTTTTTT. This encodes CASSASIFGGRVFTGELFF.

This clonotype was counted at least ten times. V gene TRBV20-1 combines with J gene TRBJ2-7; TRBD2 might be the D (5 bases). CDR3 size: 14 residues. From germline, CDR1 is DFQATT and CDR2 SNEGSKA (reference sequence). V lost 7 bases to trimming and J lost 0 bases, with 16 bases between them. The CDR3 here is CSVDQGSGSYEQYF. The CDR3 DNA is TGCAGTGTGGATCAAGGGAGCGGCTCCTACGAGCAGTACTTC.

This rearrangement joins TRBV2 to TRBJ2-5; TRBD1 matches at 9 bases. In germline, CDR1 is SNHLY, CDR2 FYNNEI. This CDR3 comprises 15 residues. Trimming removed 7 bases from V and 2 bases from J; junction bases left unmatched: 8. Here the CDR3 DNA reads TGTGCCAGCACTGGGACAGGGCTCCCACAAGAGACCCAGTACTTC. This translates into CASTGTGLPQETQYF.

A few counts support this clonotype. The chain employs TRBV4-3 and TRBJ2-3; 8 positions match TRBD2. This CDR3 has 15 amino acids. In germline, CDR1 is LGHNA, CDR2 YSLEER. The trim removed 0 bases at V and 10 bases at J, leaving 9 bases unmatched. CDR3 in amino acids: CASSQDWRGEIAQYF. Here the CDR3 DNA reads TGCGCCAGCAGCCAAGATTGGCGGGGGGAAATCGCGCAGTATTTT.

This clonotype showed up many times. This chain joins TRBV27 and TRBJ2-7; D remains ambiguous. Germline V gives CDR1 MNHEY, CDR2 SMNVEV (reference sequence). V was trimmed by 6 bases and J by 4 bases, leaving 7 bases between them. The CDR3 is made up of 11 amino acids. For the CDR3, the DNA is TGTGCCAGCAGGGATCGATACGAGCAGTACTTC. Translation: CASRDRYEQYF.

This clonotype was found many times. V and J are TRBV12-3 or TRBV12-4 and TRBJ2-3, with 7 bases fitting TRBD2. Trimming at V came to 7 bases and at J to 4 bases, leaving 2 bases not matched to a gene. The CDR3 extends over 12 amino acids. CDR3 in amino acids: CASMGGPDTQYF. The CDR3 DNA reads TGTGCCAGCATGGGAGGGCCAGATACGCAGTATTTT.

This clonotype was found many times. The chain carries TRBV14 and TRBJ2-7; D is ambiguous. The V and J ends lost 4 bases and 7 bases respectively, with 8 bases between them. The CDR3 is made up of 11 amino acids. The germline V gene has CDR1 SGHDN and CDR2 FVKESK. Written as DNA, the CDR3 is TGTGCCAGCAGCCGCGGTGGGGAGCAGTACTTC. Translated: CASSRGGEQYF.

The chain combines TRBV6-5 with TRBJ2-1; 9 bases agree with TRBD2. The length of the CDR3 is 14 residues. The J segment lost 5 bases and the V segment lost 8 bases, leaving 7 bases of the junction unmatched. CDR1 and CDR2 (germline): MNHEY, SVGAGI. The CDR3 protein is CASSLSSGNNEQFF. As DNA, the CDR3 is TGTGCCAGCTCTTTATCTAGCGGGAACAATGAGCAGTTCTTC.

This clonotype showed up many times. The chain recombines TRBV20-1 with TRBJ1-5; 11 nucleotides line up with TRBD1. The CDR3 contains 15 residues. Per germline, CDR1 DFQATT and CDR2 SNEGSKA (reference sequence). V trimming: 4 bases; J trimming: 4 bases; junction bases outside the gene matches: 6. CDR3 sequence: CSAMDRGLGNQPQHF. CDR3 bases: TGCAGTGCTATGGACAGGGGGCTTGGAAATCAGCCCCAGCATTTT.

The chain combines TRBV7-8 with TRBJ2-1; D is unresolved. In germline, CDR1 is SGHVS, CDR2 FQNEAQ. The V and J ends lost 1 base and 6 bases respectively, with 16 bases between them. This CDR3 is 16 amino acids long. CDR3 DNA: TGTGCCAGCAGCTTAGAGGAAATATGGGCTGGCAATGAGCAGTTCTTC. Protein: CASSLEEIWAGNEQFF.

The genes are TRBV6-5 and TRBJ2-2; either TRBD1 or TRBD2 may fit D (6 bases each). The CDR3 runs to 16 residues. Germline CDR1 reads MNHEY; CDR2 reads SVGAGI. The V end lost 2 bases, the J end lost 4 bases, and 14 bases lay between the germline ends. The DNA for the CDR3 is TGTGCCAGCAGTTACGGTCTCGGGGGCGGCACCGGGGAGCTGTTTTTT. Its protein is CASSYGLGGGTGELFF.

The chain employs TRBV3-1 and TRBJ2-5; D gene unclear. The CDR3 runs to 13 residues. Germline-derived CDR1 and CDR2 are LGHDT and YNNKEL (reference sequence). V was clipped by 4 bases and J by 0 bases, with 6 bases between them. The CDR3 DNA sequence: TGTGCCAGCAGCCGACGGCACCAAGAGACCCAGTACTTC. This gives the protein CASSRRHQETQYF.

The chain couples TRBV11-2 to TRBJ2-2; no clear D gene. With 2 bases removed from V and 4 bases from J, the gap between germline ends came to 8 bases. CDR1 SGHAT and CDR2 FQNNGV come from the germline V gene. This CDR3 is 14 amino acids long. The CDR3 loop reads CASSLIRITGELFF. The CDR3 nucleotides are TGTGCCAGCAGCTTAATAAGGATCACCGGGGAGCTGTTTTTT.

This clonotype appeared many times. This chain links TRBV29-1 with TRBJ1-5, with D unresolved. Germline V lookup: CDR1 SQVTM, CDR2 ANQGSEA. V lost 3 bases to trimming and J lost 5 bases, with 8 bases between them. The CDR3 spans 12 residues. Here the CDR3 reads CSVDSGDQPQHF. For the CDR3, the DNA is TGCAGCGTTGACTCTGGGGATCAGCCCCAGCATTTT.

The chain carries TRBV3-1 and TRBJ1-2; D is perhaps TRBD1 (6 bases). The CDR3 runs 12 residues. V lost 4 bases and J lost 4, with 7 bases in between. Germline V lookup: CDR1 LGHDT, CDR2 YNNKEL (reference sequence). CDR3 in DNA: TGTGCCAGCAGCCTGGGGGCCTATGGCTACACCTTC. Residues: CASSLGAYGYTF.

CDR3: CASSHAGTQYF. Written as DNA, the CDR3 is TGTGCCAGCAGCCATGCAGGGACCCAGTACTTC. V gene TRBV6-5 combines with J gene TRBJ2-5, with no clear D. This CDR3 contains 11 residues. CDR1 is MNHEY and CDR2 is SVGAGI in the germline V gene. Trimming stripped 6 bases from V and 7 bases from J, with 9 bases between.

This clonotype was counted many times. This chain connects TRBV20-1 to TRBJ2-7; TRBD2 might be the D (5 bases). This CDR3 contains 13 residues. Trimming removed 6 bases from V and 6 bases from J, with 18 bases in between. Germline V lookup: CDR1 DFQATT, CDR2 SNEGSKA (reference sequence). CDR3 sequence: CSAPLNDGSEQYF. CDR3 coding DNA: TGCAGTGCGCCCCTGAACGATGGGAGCGAGCAGTACTTC.

This sequence joins TRBV29-1 and TRBJ2-7; 7 positions agree with TRBD1. The V and J ends lost 4 bases and 6 bases, in that order; junction bases with no gene match: 3. This CDR3 region has 11 residues. CDR1 is SQVTM, CDR2 ANQGSEA, per germline. The CDR3: CSVAAGGEQYF. CDR3 coding DNA: TGCAGCGTTGCAGCAGGGGGCGAGCAGTACTTC.

There are many counts of this clonotype. The rearrangement uses TRBV29-1 and TRBJ2-5, with TRBD1 matching over 10 bases. V lost 6 bases and J lost 3; bases outside the gene matches: 10. Looked up from germline, CDR1 is SQVTM and CDR2 is ANQGSEA. The CDR3 length is 15 residues. For the CDR3, the DNA is TGCAGCGTCCACCGACCGGGACAGGGGAAAGAGACCCAGTACTTC. Amino acids: CSVHRPGQGKETQYF.

The rearrangement uses TRBV11-2 and TRBJ1-2; D remains ambiguous. Germline V lookup: CDR1 SGHAT, CDR2 FQNNGV. V was shortened by 3 bases and J by 9 bases, with 17 bases between the two germline ends. The CDR3 sequence is 14 residues long. The CDR3 spells CASSFERVRGSYTF. Written as DNA, the CDR3 is TGTGCCAGCAGCTTCGAACGGGTCCGGGGAAGCTACACCTTC.

This clonotype was counted at least ten times. The chain uses TRBV3-1 and TRBJ1-1; no reliable D call. The CDR3 length is 14 residues. The ends were cut back, 4 bases at V and 1 base at J, with 10 bases in the middle. The germline gives CDR1 LGHDT, CDR2 YNNKEL (reference sequence). The CDR3 DNA follows: TGTGCCAGCAGCCGTTCTCCAGGGAACACTGAAGCTTTCTTT. This codes for CASSRSPGNTEAFF. The full variable domain, its missing parts supplied by reference TRBV3-1 and TRBJ1-1, is DTAVSQTPKYLVTQMGNDKSIKCEQNLGHDTMYWYKQDSKKFLKIMFSYNNKELIINETVPNRFSPKSPDKAHLNLHINSLELGDSAVYFCASSRSPGNTEAFFGQGTRLTVV.

The V and J genes are TRBV7-9 and TRBJ2-7; no clear D. The V gene's germline CDR1 is SEHNR and CDR2 FQNEAQ (reference sequence). Trimming shortened V by 3 bases and J by 7 bases, and 10 bases separated the two germline ends. The CDR3 runs 12 residues. The CDR3 loop is CASSLNPGEQYF. In nucleotides, the CDR3 is TGTGCCAGCAGCTTGAACCCCGGGGAGCAGTACTTC. Filled out from reference TRBV7-9 and TRBJ2-7, the complete variable domain reads DTGVSQNPRHKITKRGQNVTFRCDPISEHNRLYWYRQTLGQGPEFLTYFQNEAQLEKSRLLSDRFSAERPKGSFSTLEIQRTEQGDSAMYLCASSLNPGEQYFGPGTRLTVT.